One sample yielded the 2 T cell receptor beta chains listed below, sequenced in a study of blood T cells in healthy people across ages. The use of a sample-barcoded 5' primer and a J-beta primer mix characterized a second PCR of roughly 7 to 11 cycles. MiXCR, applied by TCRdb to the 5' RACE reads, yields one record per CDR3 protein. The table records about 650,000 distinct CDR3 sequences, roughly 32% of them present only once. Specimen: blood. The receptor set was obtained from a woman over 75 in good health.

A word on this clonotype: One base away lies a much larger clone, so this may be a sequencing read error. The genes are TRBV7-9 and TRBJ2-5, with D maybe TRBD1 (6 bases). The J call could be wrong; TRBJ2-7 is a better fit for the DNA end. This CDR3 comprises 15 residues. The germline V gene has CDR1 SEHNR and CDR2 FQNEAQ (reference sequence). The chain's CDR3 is CASSFRQDYSYEQYF. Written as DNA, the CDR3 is TGTGCCAGCAGCTTTAGACAGGATTATTCCTACGAGCAGTACTTC.

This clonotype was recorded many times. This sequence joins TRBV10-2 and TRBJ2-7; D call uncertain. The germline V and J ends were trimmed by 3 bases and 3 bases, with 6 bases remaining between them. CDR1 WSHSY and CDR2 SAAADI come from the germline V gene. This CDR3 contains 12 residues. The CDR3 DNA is TGCGCCAGCAGTGACAGTAACTACGAGCAGTACTTC. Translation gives CASSDSNYEQYF.